The rows below give T cell receptor beta chains drawn from one sample of a study of cytomegalovirus exposure and HLA in healthy donors. Profiled with immunoSEQ multiplex PCR; TCRdb holds only in-frame clones, not every one. This sample yields over 150,000 clones, of which around 86% are seen a single time; around 1.6% belongs to the top ten. The sequenced material came from PBMCs. Receptor source: a man in his fifties in good health and CMV-seronegative. Both conserved end residues are part of each CDR3. The order of the fields is V gene, clone size, D gene, J gene, CDR3 protein, CDR3 DNA. The D gene is left open where the match is weak. Some rows mark clone size as missing; the rest say once, few, many or name a class of expanded clone.

v_gene: TRBV19; abundance: NA; d_gene: TRBD2; j_gene: TRBJ2-3; CDR3aa: CASSATSGSSFYSTDTQYF; CDR3nt: TGTGCCAGTAGTGCAACTAGCGGGAGCTCGTTCTACAGCACAGATACGCAGTATTTT
v_gene: TRBV7-9; abundance: NA; d_gene: TRBD2; j_gene: TRBJ2-7; CDR3aa: CASSTNGLASEQYF; CDR3nt: TGTGCCAGCAGCACAAACGGACTAGCGAGCGAGCAGTACTTC
v_gene: TRBV6-5; abundance: NA; d_gene: TRBD2; j_gene: TRBJ2-7; CDR3aa: CASSYSAGTISYEQYF; CDR3nt: TGTGCCAGCAGTTACTCTGCCGGGACTATTTCCTACGAGCAGTACTTC
v_gene: TRBV7-2; abundance: NA; d_gene: TRBD1; j_gene: TRBJ1-5; CDR3aa: CASSTQGNQPQHF; CDR3nt: TGTGCCAGCAGCACACAGGGGAATCAGCCCCAGCATTTT
v_gene: TRBV5-4; abundance: NA; d_gene: TRBD2; j_gene: TRBJ2-3; CDR3aa: CASSIDLREMGTQYF; CDR3nt: TGTGCCAGCAGCATAGATTTGCGGGAGATGGGGACGCAGTATTTT
v_gene: TRBV30; abundance: NA; d_gene: TRBD2; j_gene: TRBJ2-1; CDR3aa: CAWSVGLAGNEQFF; CDR3nt: TGTGCCTGGAGTGTGGGACTAGCGGGAAATGAGCAGTTCTTC
v_gene: TRBV5-1; abundance: NA; d_gene: TRBD2; j_gene: TRBJ2-7; CDR3aa: CASSLARTGGREQYF; CDR3nt: TGCGCCAGCAGCTTGGCCAGAACGGGAGGGAGAGAGCAGTACTTC
v_gene: TRBV15; abundance: once; d_gene: NA; j_gene: TRBJ2-2; CDR3aa: CATSRDRTNTGELFF; CDR3nt: TGTGCCACCAGCAGAGACAGGACGAACACCGGGGAGCTGTTTTTT
v_gene: TRBV14; abundance: NA; d_gene: TRBD2; j_gene: TRBJ2-7; CDR3aa: CASSQKNSGAKYYEQYF; CDR3nt: TGTGCCAGCAGCCAAAAGAATAGCGGGGCCAAATACTACGAGCAGTACTTC
v_gene: TRBV7-9; abundance: NA; d_gene: TRBD2; j_gene: TRBJ2-5; CDR3aa: CAAGGQETQYF; CDR3nt: TGTGCGGCGGGGGGTCAAGAGACCCAGTACTTC
v_gene: TRBV5-1; abundance: few; d_gene: NA; j_gene: TRBJ2-6; CDR3aa: CASSLQTIGANVLTF; CDR3nt: TGCGCCAGCAGCCTTCAGACTATTGGGGCCAACGTCCTGACTTTC
v_gene: TRBV15; abundance: few; d_gene: NA; j_gene: TRBJ2-7; CDR3aa: CATSRQAISSYEQYF; CDR3nt: TGTGCCACCAGCAGGCAAGCAATTAGCTCCTACGAGCAGTACTTC
v_gene: TRBV9; abundance: NA; d_gene: NA; j_gene: TRBJ1-3; CDR3aa: CASSPPYVTGNTIYF; CDR3nt: TGTGCCAGCAGCCCCCCGTATGTAACTGGAAACACCATATATTTT
v_gene: TRBV5-4; abundance: NA; d_gene: NA; j_gene: TRBJ2-7; CDR3aa: CASSLRQGEQYF; CDR3nt: TGTGCCAGCAGCTTGAGGCAGGGCGAGCAGTACTTC
v_gene: TRBV5-1; abundance: once; d_gene: NA; j_gene: TRBJ2-2; CDR3aa: CASSLTSLSTGELFF; CDR3nt: TGCGCCAGCAGCTTGACTAGCCTGAGCACCGGGGAGCTGTTTTTT
v_gene: TRBV4-2; abundance: NA; d_gene: NA; j_gene: TRBJ2-7; CDR3aa: CASSQGDRLSYEQYF; CDR3nt: TGTGCCAGCAGCCAAGGCGACCGACTCTCCTACGAGCAGTACTTC
v_gene: TRBV7-6; abundance: NA; d_gene: TRBD2; j_gene: TRBJ2-1; CDR3aa: CASSLVGLAGSEQFF; CDR3nt: TGTGCCAGCAGCTTAGTCGGGCTAGCGGGGAGTGAGCAGTTCTTC
v_gene: TRBV19; abundance: few; d_gene: TRBD1; j_gene: TRBJ1-5; CDR3aa: CASSGTGGDQPQHF; CDR3nt: TGTGCCAGTAGTGGGACAGGGGGCGATCAGCCCCAGCATTTT
v_gene: TRBV29-1; abundance: NA; d_gene: NA; j_gene: TRBJ1-1; CDR3aa: CSVGKAGSGTEAFF; CDR3nt: TGCAGCGTTGGGAAGGCGGGGAGTGGCACTGAAGCTTTCTTT
v_gene: TRBV7-2; abundance: NA; d_gene: NA; j_gene: TRBJ2-3; CDR3aa: CASSPQGLDTDTQYF; CDR3nt: TGTGCCAGCAGCCCCCAGGGACTCGACACAGATACGCAGTATTTT
v_gene: TRBV28; abundance: NA; d_gene: NA; j_gene: TRBJ1-2; CDR3aa: CASSLGRRGGLYGYTF; CDR3nt: TGTGCCAGCAGTTTGGGACGGAGGGGCGGCCTCTATGGCTACACCTTC
v_gene: TRBV7-2; abundance: NA; d_gene: NA; j_gene: TRBJ2-3; CDR3aa: CASSPGQARDTQYF; CDR3nt: TGTGCCAGCAGCCCGGGACAAGCTAGGGATACGCAGTATTTT
v_gene: TRBV27; abundance: NA; d_gene: NA; j_gene: TRBJ1-1; CDR3aa: CASSRNTEAFF; CDR3nt: TGTGCCAGCAGTCGGAACACTGAAGCTTTCTTT
v_gene: TRBV7-6; abundance: NA; d_gene: TRBD1; j_gene: TRBJ2-3; CDR3aa: CASSLARGLADTQYF; CDR3nt: TGTGCCAGCAGCTTAGCGAGGGGGCTGGCAGATACGCAGTATTTT
v_gene: TRBV5-6; abundance: NA; d_gene: NA; j_gene: TRBJ1-1; CDR3aa: CASSSGRLGTREAFF; CDR3nt: TGTGCCAGCAGCTCGGGTCGTCTCGGAACTCGTGAAGCTTTCTTT
v_gene: TRBV6-6; abundance: NA; d_gene: TRBD1; j_gene: TRBJ1-3; CDR3aa: CASSWDRGLSGNTIYF; CDR3nt: TGTGCCAGCAGTTGGGACAGGGGGCTCTCTGGAAACACCATATATTTT
v_gene: TRBV5-1; abundance: NA; d_gene: TRBD2; j_gene: TRBJ2-3; CDR3aa: CASRPSGGATYSTDTQYF; CDR3nt: TGCGCCAGCAGACCAAGCGGGGGGGCCACTTATAGCACAGATACGCAGTATTTT
v_gene: TRBV5-1; abundance: NA; d_gene: TRBD1; j_gene: TRBJ2-2; CDR3aa: CASSLGDSFNTGELFF; CDR3nt: TGCGCCAGCAGCTTGGGGGACAGCTTTAACACCGGGGAGCTGTTTTTT
v_gene: TRBV5-6; abundance: NA; d_gene: NA; j_gene: TRBJ2-1; CDR3aa: CASSLGAANYNEQFF; CDR3nt: TGTGCCAGCAGCTTGGGCGCGGCTAACTACAATGAGCAGTTCTTC
v_gene: TRBV30; abundance: NA; d_gene: NA; j_gene: TRBJ2-3; CDR3aa: CAWEEADTQYF; CDR3nt: TGTGCCTGGGAAGAGGCAGATACGCAGTATTTT
v_gene: TRBV5-1; abundance: NA; d_gene: NA; j_gene: TRBJ2-1; CDR3aa: CATGESSYNEQFF; CDR3nt: TGCGCCACGGGAGAGAGCTCCTACAATGAGCAGTTCTTC
v_gene: TRBV11-2; abundance: NA; d_gene: NA; j_gene: TRBJ2-7; CDR3aa: CASSLRGSNEQYF; CDR3nt: TGTGCCAGCAGCTTGAGGGGGTCTAACGAGCAGTACTTC
v_gene: TRBV18; abundance: once; d_gene: TRBD1; j_gene: TRBJ2-7; CDR3aa: CASSPDRVEQYF; CDR3nt: TGTGCCAGCTCACCGGACAGGGTCGAGCAGTACTTC
v_gene: TRBV5-1; abundance: NA; d_gene: TRBD1; j_gene: TRBJ1-3; CDR3aa: CASSLRQGGTGNTIYF; CDR3nt: TGCGCCAGCAGCCTCCGACAGGGGGGAACAGGAAACACCATATATTTT
v_gene: TRBV6-5; abundance: NA; d_gene: NA; j_gene: TRBJ2-7; CDR3aa: CASRAGGRDEQYF; CDR3nt: TGTGCCAGCAGGGCAGGAGGACGCGACGAGCAGTACTTC
v_gene: TRBV6-5; abundance: NA; d_gene: TRBD1; j_gene: TRBJ1-6; CDR3aa: CASSYSRQGNSPLHF; CDR3nt: TGTGCCAGCAGTTACTCCCGACAGGGAAATTCACCCCTCCACTTT
v_gene: TRBV19; abundance: once; d_gene: NA; j_gene: TRBJ2-7; CDR3aa: CASSTRGQKYEQYF; CDR3nt: TGTGCCAGTAGTACGCGAGGACAGAAGTACGAGCAGTACTTC
v_gene: TRBV6-6; abundance: NA; d_gene: NA; j_gene: TRBJ2-1; CDR3aa: CASSYRRGMDEQFF; CDR3nt: TGTGCCAGCAGTTACCGCAGGGGAATGGATGAGCAGTTCTTC
v_gene: TRBV10-3; abundance: NA; d_gene: TRBD1; j_gene: TRBJ2-7; CDR3aa: CAIAGQGYDEQYF; CDR3nt: TGTGCCATCGCAGGACAGGGGTACGACGAGCAGTACTTC
v_gene: TRBV19; abundance: once; d_gene: TRBD2; j_gene: TRBJ2-1; CDR3aa: CASSGASGSVNEQFF; CDR3nt: TGTGCCAGTAGTGGGGCTAGCGGGAGTGTAAATGAGCAGTTCTTC
v_gene: TRBV7-3; abundance: NA; d_gene: NA; j_gene: TRBJ2-2; CDR3aa: CASSGGFPGELFF; CDR3nt: TGTGCCAGCAGTGGAGGGTTCCCCGGGGAGCTGTTTTTT
v_gene: TRBV28; abundance: NA; d_gene: NA; j_gene: TRBJ2-1; CDR3aa: CASSPSRGYNEQFF; CDR3nt: TGTGCCAGCAGTCCCTCCAGGGGCTACAATGAGCAGTTCTTC
v_gene: TRBV19; abundance: NA; d_gene: NA; j_gene: TRBJ1-1; CDR3aa: CASSRGAVLMNTEAFF; CDR3nt: TGTGCCAGTAGTCGTGGGGCAGTATTGATGAACACTGAAGCTTTCTTT
v_gene: TRBV6-4; abundance: once; d_gene: NA; j_gene: TRBJ1-1; CDR3aa: CASKLYPGQNTEAFF; CDR3nt: TGTGCCAGCAAGCTTTATCCGGGACAGAACACTGAAGCTTTCTTT
v_gene: TRBV2; abundance: NA; d_gene: TRBD1; j_gene: TRBJ1-1; CDR3aa: CASSGDGQELAGAFF; CDR3nt: TGTGCCAGCAGTGGCGACGGACAGGAACTCGCCGGGGCTTTCTTT